Presented here are 6 T cell receptor beta chains from one specimen sequenced in a study of blood T cells in healthy people across ages. Then a second PCR, running about 6 to 11 cycles, was carried out with a sample-barcoded 5' primer and a J-beta primer mix. TCRdb analysed the 5' RACE reads with MiXCR anew, one entry per CDR3 protein. The data hold hundreds of thousands of distinct CDR3 sequences, with more than 45% observed a single time. The sample was blood. These receptors came from a man under 40 in good health.

This chain uses TRBV11-2 with TRBJ2-3; D ambiguous. In germline, CDR1 is SGHAT, CDR2 FQNNGV. The CDR3 spans 15 residues. Trimming shortened V by 6 bases and J by 6 bases, and 19 bases separated the two germline ends. CDR3 coding DNA: TGTGCCAGCAGTTTTGGCCGAAGACACACGGATACGCAGTATTTT. Its protein product is CASSFGRRHTDTQYF.

The chain has TRBV20-1 and TRBJ2-7; 7 bases are a match to TRBD1. The CDR3 has 12 amino acids. Trimming removed 5 bases from V and 3 bases from J; junction bases left unmatched: 4. Germline CDR1 is DFQATT and CDR2 is SNEGSKA (reference sequence). The CDR3 here is CSAGRDSYEQYF. CDR3 bases: TGCAGTGCTGGCAGGGACAGCTACGAGCAGTACTTC.

The chain uses TRBV5-1 and TRBJ2-7; D gene unclear. The germline V gene has CDR1 SGHRS and CDR2 YFSETQ. Deletions cut 4 bases from V and 3 bases from J, with 14 bases between. The CDR3 spans 14 residues. CDR3 nucleotide sequence: TGCGCCAGCAGCCCGTTAAAGGGTGGCTACGAGCAGTACTTC. Translating it yields CASSPLKGGYEQYF. Supplemented by reference TRBV5-1 and TRBJ2-7, the full variable domain reads KAGVTQTPRYLIKTRGQQVTLSCSPISGHRSVSWYQQTPGQGLQFLFEYFSETQRNKGNFPGRFSGRQFSNSRSEMNVSTLELGDSALYLCASSPLKGGYEQYFGPGTRLTVT.

This clonotype was found a few times. The rearrangement joins TRBV4-3 to TRBJ1-5, with D possibly being TRBD1 (5 bases). The CDR3 sequence is 16 residues long. V shed 0 bases and J shed 6 bases, with 15 bases lying between them. Germline CDR1 and CDR2: LGHNA and YSLEER. The CDR3: CASSQDLGVRRQPQHF. Written as DNA, the CDR3 is TGCGCCAGCAGCCAAGATTTAGGGGTCCGCCGTCAGCCCCAGCATTTT.

Concerning this clonotype itself: A much larger clone lies one base from this, so it may be a read error. The V and J genes are TRBV29-1 and TRBJ1-2; D possibly corresponds to TRBD1 (6 bases). This CDR3 has 16 amino acids. CDR1 is SQVTM and CDR2 is ANQGSEA in the germline V gene. CDR3 sequence: CSTLAYTQGGSYDYTF. CDR3 in DNA: TGCAGCACGTTGGCCTATACACAGGGAGGAAGCTATGACTACACCTTC.

The chain recombines TRBV11-2 with TRBJ1-6, with unresolved D. V gave up 0 bases and J gave up 13 bases, with 10 bases separating them. The CDR3 totals 13 residues. CDR1 and CDR2 from the germline V gene are SGHAT and FQNNGV. In DNA form, the CDR3 reads TGTGCCAGCAGCTTAGATCTATCAACGCCCCTCCACTTT. Translated, it gives CASSLDLSTPLHF.